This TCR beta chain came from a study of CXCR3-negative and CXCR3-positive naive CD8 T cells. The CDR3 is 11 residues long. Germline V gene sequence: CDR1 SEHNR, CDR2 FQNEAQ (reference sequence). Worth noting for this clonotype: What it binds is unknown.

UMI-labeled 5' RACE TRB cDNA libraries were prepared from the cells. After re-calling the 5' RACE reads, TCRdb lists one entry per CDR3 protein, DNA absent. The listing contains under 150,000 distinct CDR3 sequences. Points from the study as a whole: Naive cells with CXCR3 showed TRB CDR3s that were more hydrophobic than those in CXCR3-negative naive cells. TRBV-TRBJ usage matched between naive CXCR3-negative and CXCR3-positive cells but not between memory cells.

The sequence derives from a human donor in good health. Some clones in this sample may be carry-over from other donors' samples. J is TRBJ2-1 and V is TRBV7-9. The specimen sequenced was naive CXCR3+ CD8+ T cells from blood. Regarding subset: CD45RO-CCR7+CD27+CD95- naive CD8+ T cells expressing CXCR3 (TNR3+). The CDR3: CASSFTDEQFF.